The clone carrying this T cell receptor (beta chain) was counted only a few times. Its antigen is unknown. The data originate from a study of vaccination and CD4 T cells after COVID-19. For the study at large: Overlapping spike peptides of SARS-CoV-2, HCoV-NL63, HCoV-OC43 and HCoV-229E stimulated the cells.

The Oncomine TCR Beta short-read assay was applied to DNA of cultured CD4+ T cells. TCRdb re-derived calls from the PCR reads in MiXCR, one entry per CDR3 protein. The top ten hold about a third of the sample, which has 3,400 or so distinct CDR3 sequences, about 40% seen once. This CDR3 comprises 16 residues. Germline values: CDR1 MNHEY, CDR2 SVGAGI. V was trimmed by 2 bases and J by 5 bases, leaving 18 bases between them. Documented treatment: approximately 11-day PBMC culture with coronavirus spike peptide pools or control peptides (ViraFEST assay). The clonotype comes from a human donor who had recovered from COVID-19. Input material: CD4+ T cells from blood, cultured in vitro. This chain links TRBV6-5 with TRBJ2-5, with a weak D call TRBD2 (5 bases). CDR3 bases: TGTGCCAGCAGTTACAATCCGGCTAGCCCCCAGGAGACCCAGTACTTC. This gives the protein CASSYNPASPQETQYF.